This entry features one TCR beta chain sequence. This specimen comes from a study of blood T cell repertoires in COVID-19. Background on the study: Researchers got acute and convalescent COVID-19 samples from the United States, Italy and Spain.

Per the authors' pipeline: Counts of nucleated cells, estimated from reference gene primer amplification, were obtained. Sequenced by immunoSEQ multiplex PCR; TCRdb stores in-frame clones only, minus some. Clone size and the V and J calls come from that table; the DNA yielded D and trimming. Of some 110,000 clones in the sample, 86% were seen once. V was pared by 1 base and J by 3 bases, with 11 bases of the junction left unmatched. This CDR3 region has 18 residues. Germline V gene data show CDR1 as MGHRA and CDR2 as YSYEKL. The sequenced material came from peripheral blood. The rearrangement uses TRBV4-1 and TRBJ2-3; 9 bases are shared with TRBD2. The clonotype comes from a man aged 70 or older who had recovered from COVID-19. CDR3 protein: CASSQGNLGLAGTDTQYF. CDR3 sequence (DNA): TGCGCCAGCAGCCAAGGGAACCTGGGACTAGCCGGTACAGATACGCAGTATTTT.